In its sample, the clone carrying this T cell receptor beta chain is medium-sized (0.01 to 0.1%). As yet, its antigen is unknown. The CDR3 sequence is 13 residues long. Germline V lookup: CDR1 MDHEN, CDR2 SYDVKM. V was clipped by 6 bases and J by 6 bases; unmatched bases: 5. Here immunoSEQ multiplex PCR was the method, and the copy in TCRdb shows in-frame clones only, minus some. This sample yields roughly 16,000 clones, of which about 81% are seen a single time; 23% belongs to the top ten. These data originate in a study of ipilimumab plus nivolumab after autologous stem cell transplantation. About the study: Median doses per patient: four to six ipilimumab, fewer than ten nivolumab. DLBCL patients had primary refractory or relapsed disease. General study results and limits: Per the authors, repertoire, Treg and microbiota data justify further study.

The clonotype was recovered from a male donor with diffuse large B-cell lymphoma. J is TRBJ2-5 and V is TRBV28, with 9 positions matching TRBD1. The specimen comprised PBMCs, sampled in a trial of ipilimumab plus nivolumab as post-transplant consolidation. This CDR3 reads CASSPGQGKTQYF. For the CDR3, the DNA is TGTGCCAGCAGCCCCGGACAGGGGAAGACCCAGTACTTC.